The 16 T cell receptor beta chains below were found in one sample sequenced in a study of shared clonotypes between healthy human individuals (dated by TCRdb to 2018 to 2020). Library preparation was by the immunoSEQ multiplex PCR assay. TCRdb provides this immuneACCESS table in a form limited to in-frame rearrangements. Some clones are lacking; in checked studies, under half of them reflect an unresolved V gene, and why the rest are absent is not known. The sample includes 2 million to 2.5 million clones, with 85% to 95% observed a single time. The top ten clones comprise 1.5% to 2% of the sample. CD8 naive samples consisted of CD45RO-negative cells that were positively selected for CCR7, yielding a CD45RA+CCR7+ population without TemRA cells. Sequenced material: naive CD8+ T cells from PBMCs. The intended sense of this specimen's cell subset or site label: CD45RA+CCR7+. The receptors come from a man aged 18 to 30 in good health. Some clones in this sample may be carry-over from other donors' samples.

This chain connects TRBV19 to TRBJ1-5; possibly TRBD1 for D (5 bases). Germline lookup yields CDR1 LNHDA and CDR2 SQIVND (reference sequence). Between the trimmed V and J ends, which lost 6 bases and 6 bases, there was a span of 9 bases. This CDR3 spans 12 amino acids. CDR3 sequence (DNA): TGTGCCAGTAGACTAGGGGTTCAGCCCCAGCATTTT. Its translation: CASRLGVQPQHF.

V gene TRBV5-1 combines with J gene TRBJ2-5, with D possibly TRBD2 on 5 matching bases. Germline V gene data show CDR1 as SGHRS and CDR2 as YFSETQ. Deletions cut 4 bases from V and 5 bases from J, with 15 bases between. The CDR3 runs 14 residues. Here the CDR3 DNA reads TGCGCCAGCAGCCCCAGGAGGAAGGTGGAGACCCAGTACTTC. It codes for CASSPRRKVETQYF. Full variable domain (missing parts from reference TRBV5-1 and TRBJ2-5): KAGVTQTPRYLIKTRGQQVTLSCSPISGHRSVSWYQQTPGQGLQFLFEYFSETQRNKGNFPGRFSGRQFSNSRSEMNVSTLELGDSALYLCASSPRRKVETQYFGPGTRLLVL.

Turning to this clone: Other DNA sequences in the sample encode the same CDR3. V is TRBV27 and J is TRBJ2-7, with 9 bases that match TRBD2. The CDR3 sequence is 15 residues long. With 2 bases clipped from V and 3 bases from J, the junction kept 5 bases outside the gene matches. From germline, CDR1 is MNHEY and CDR2 SMNVEV (reference sequence). The CDR3 spells CASSLGLAGNYEQYF. The CDR3 DNA follows: TGTGCCAGCAGTTTAGGCCTAGCGGGAAACTACGAGCAGTACTTC.

The chain has TRBV7-9 and TRBJ1-1; D might be TRBD1 (5 bases). Germline V gene sequence: CDR1 SEHNR, CDR2 FQNEAQ (reference sequence). This CDR3 is built from 16 residues. V was shortened by 2 bases and J by 1 base, with 14 bases between the two germline ends. In DNA form, the CDR3 reads TGTGCCAGCAGCTTAAGAAGGGACGGCGAGAACACTGAAGCTTTCTTT. Residues: CASSLRRDGENTEAFF.

The V call is TRBV6-5, the J call TRBJ2-5; tentatively, D is TRBD1 or TRBD2 (5 bases each). The V gene lost 1 base and the J gene lost 4 bases, with 13 bases spanning the gap. Germline V gives CDR1 MNHEY, CDR2 SVGAGI. The CDR3 length is 15 residues. CDR3 DNA sequence: TGTGCCAGCAGTTACTGGGGGAGTGGTGCAGAGACCCAGTACTTC. Its protein is CASSYWGSGAETQYF.

This clone was detected only once. The rearrangement links TRBV27 to TRBJ2-4; 10 bases fit TRBD1. Germline loops: CDR1 MNHEY, CDR2 SMNVEV (reference sequence). The length of the CDR3 is 14 residues. V lost 4 bases to trimming and J lost 6 bases; unmatched junction nucleotides: 3. The CDR3 spells CASSWDRGANIQYF. DNA for the CDR3: TGTGCCAGCAGTTGGGACAGGGGTGCAAACATTCAGTACTTC.

The chain carries TRBV7-8 and TRBJ2-7, with TRBD1 identical over 8 bases. This CDR3 has 14 amino acids. V trimming: 0 bases; J trimming: 5 bases; junction bases outside the gene matches: 3. Germline V gene lookup returns CDR1 SGHVS and CDR2 FQNEAQ. The CDR3 sequence is CASSLASTGDEQYF. CDR3 nucleotides: TGTGCCAGCAGCTTAGCCTCGACAGGGGACGAGCAGTACTTC. Full variable domain (missing parts from reference TRBV7-8 and TRBJ2-7): GAGVSQSPRYKVAKRGQDVALRCDPISGHVSLFWYQQALGQGPEFLTYFQNEAQLDKSGLPSDRFFAERPEGSVSTLKIQRTQQEDSAVYLCASSLASTGDEQYFGPGTRLTVT.

The V call is TRBV4-3, the J call TRBJ2-2, with 7 bases fitting TRBD2. CDR1 LGHNA and CDR2 YSLEER come from the germline V gene. This CDR3 has 15 amino acids. With 3 bases clipped from V and 3 bases from J, the junction kept 4 bases outside the gene matches. The CDR3 DNA sequence: TGCGCCAGCAGCCACGGACTAGTCGACACCGGGGAGCTGTTTTTT. It translates to CASSHGLVDTGELFF.

The chain links TRBV4-1 to TRBJ2-2; 9 bases match TRBD1. Germline V CDR1 and CDR2: MGHRA, YSYEKL. V gave up 2 bases and J gave up 6 bases; unmatched junction bases: 4. The CDR3 is 15 amino acids. The CDR3 DNA reads TGCGCCAGCAGCCAACTAGGGACAGGGCCCGGGGAGCTGTTTTTT. Translated: CASSQLGTGPGELFF.

The chain carries TRBV28 and TRBJ1-1, with 7 bases matching TRBD1. V trimming: 4 bases; J trimming: 1 base; junction bases outside the gene matches: 0. The CDR3 totals 13 residues. Germline V gene sequence: CDR1 MDHEN, CDR2 SYDVKM. The CDR3 DNA follows: TGTGCCAGCAGTTGGACAGGGAACACTGAAGCTTTCTTT. Encoded protein: CASSWTGNTEAFF.

This chain connects TRBV28 to TRBJ1-3; TRBD1 is a possible D gene (6 bases). There are 14 residues in the CDR3. From germline, CDR1 is MDHEN and CDR2 SYDVKM. Trimming took 5 bases from V and 1 from J, leaving 9 bases between them. In DNA form, the CDR3 reads TGTGCCAGCAGTAAAAGGGGGTCTGGAAACACCATATATTTT. Translated, it gives CASSKRGSGNTIYF.

Regarding this clone: This CDR3 is also generated by other DNA sequences in the sample. The chain combines TRBV27 with TRBJ1-1; 7 positions match TRBD1. Per germline, CDR1 MNHEY and CDR2 SMNVEV (reference sequence). Trimming at V came to 1 base and at J to 1 base, leaving 3 bases not matched to a gene. This CDR3 is built from 15 residues. CDR3 coding DNA: TGTGCCAGCAGTTTATTAGGGACAGCGAACACTGAAGCTTTCTTT. Translating gives CASSLLGTANTEAFF.

This rearrangement joins TRBV4-3 to TRBJ2-2, with TRBD2 matching 9 bases. V was clipped by 2 bases and J by 4 bases; unmatched bases: 5. This CDR3 has 16 residues. Germline CDR1 is LGHNA and CDR2 is YSLEER. The CDR3 DNA reads TGCGCCAGCAGCCAAAAACTAGCGGGCCGCACCGGGGAGCTGTTTTTT. Amino acids: CASSQKLAGRTGELFF.

The CDR3 DNA reads TGTGCCAGTAGTGACTGGAGCTCCTACAATGAGCAGTTCTTC. Translated, it gives CASSDWSSYNEQFF. The V and J genes are TRBV19 and TRBJ2-1; D is undetermined. V was pared by 5 bases and J by 0 bases, with 8 bases between. The CDR3 extends over 14 amino acids. Germline CDR1 is LNHDA and CDR2 is SQIVND (reference sequence).

The CDR3 region has the DNA TGCGCCAGCAGCCAGGGAAGTTTAGGCTCGCAGTATTTT. This sequence encodes CASSQGSLGSQYF. The chain employs TRBV4-3 and TRBJ2-3; D call uncertain. The germline gives CDR1 LGHNA, CDR2 YSLEER. This CDR3 contains 13 residues. V lost 3 bases and J lost 10, with 14 bases in between.

The chain couples TRBV29-1 to TRBJ2-7; 8 bases match TRBD1. The CDR3 loop spans 13 amino acids. The V gene's germline CDR1 is SQVTM and CDR2 ANQGSEA. Germline trimming cut 6 bases from V and 3 bases from J; bases unmatched to any gene: 7. This chain's CDR3 is CSVLQGALYEQYF. The CDR3 nucleotides read TGCAGCGTGTTGCAGGGGGCTCTCTACGAGCAGTACTTC.